Only a few counts were recorded for the clone carrying this T cell receptor (beta chain). The antigen is unknown. The investigators amplified TCR beta CDR3 regions from RNA transcripts. Researchers ran a first-round RT-PCR on the TCR CDR3 using the HTBI primer set. Each CDR3 protein gets one entry after TCRdb re-called the multiplex PCR reads with MiXCR. Among fewer than 750,000 distinct CDR3 sequences listed, around 13% were seen once. The source of the sample is a study of T cells in Graves' hyperthyroidism and ophthalmopathy. Study outcomes and limitations: Ophthalmopathy and stable hyperthyroidism were separated by a 13 V-J model.

Germline lookup yields CDR1 LGHNA and CDR2 YSLEER. V was pared by 2 bases and J by 11 bases, with 3 bases of the junction left unmatched. This CDR3 has 12 residues. This clonotype was obtained from a woman aged 50 to 60 with Graves' ophthalmopathy. The sample was blood. The chain employs TRBV4-3 and TRBJ1-1; 9 nucleotides align to TRBD1. The CDR3 is CASSQRTGVAFF. The CDR3 DNA follows: TGCGCCAGCAGCCAACGGACAGGGGTGGCTTTCTTT.